This TCR beta chain was found in a study of cytomegalovirus exposure and HLA in healthy donors. Study background: Drawn from HLA-typed donors, roughly 87 million unique TCRs were held in an early data release.

To note about this clone: The antigen is undetermined. One junction end does not reproduce the germline sequence, and a read error may be involved.

Broader study findings: Rare sequences made up most TCRs, while some public TCRs were found in many donors. The productive fraction for most TCR beta V segments was about 87% or about 30% in an earlier analysis. Presence/absence analyses rested on an assumption that sequencing depth was roughly uniform across donors.

CDR3 length equals 15 residues. Germline V gene sequence: CDR1 SNHLY, CDR2 FYNNEI. Primers included in the PCR were 60 Vbeta and 13 Jbeta primers. Using immunoSEQ multiplex PCR, the repertoire was profiled, and TCRdb retains in-frame clones only, with some absent. The sample lists approximately 160,000 clones, roughly 72% occurring once. Sequencing input: PBMCs. The chain employs TRBV2 and TRBJ2-5; 7 bases match TRBD1. This receptor was taken from a man between 40 and 49 years old in good health and CMV-seronegative. DNA of the CDR3: TGTGCCAGCACTGAAAGAGACAGGGATGTGGAGACCCAGTACTTC. Protein sequence: CASTERDRDVETQYF.